The present T cell receptor (beta chain) was sequenced within a study of CD8 T cells in Susac syndrome. Study results and limitations: The study's TCR sequencing and HLA analysis drew on a certain number of individuals. That number was acknowledged as relatively small.

Sequencing targeted TCR beta in blood CD8+ and CD4+ T cells. Negative isolation was used for CD8+ and CD4+ T cells and FACS enrichment for TEMRA cells. V lost 3 bases, J lost 6 bases, and 3 bases stayed unmatched. Germline V gene data show CDR1 as MNHEY and CDR2 as SVGAGI. The CDR3 is 14 amino acids. Worth noting for this clonotype: Antigen unknown.

With random hexamers, reverse transcription was performed on about 0.5 to 1 ug of RNA. Amplification of the TCR beta CDR3 was carried out by immunoSEQ multiplex PCR, which spanned a total of 54 Vbeta and 13 Jbeta segments. One entry per CDR3 protein, called by TCRdb with MiXCR from the immunoSEQ multiplex PCR reads. The profile shows about 200,000 distinct CDR3 sequences, more than 85% of them singletons. Source material: CD4+ T cells from PBMCs. This chain links TRBV6-5 with TRBJ2-1, with 9 bases aligning to TRBD2. This clonotype was obtained from a human donor with multiple sclerosis. CDR3 sequence (DNA): TGTGCCAGCAGTTATGCGGGGGGGACCAATGAGCAGTTCTTC. It is translated as CASSYAGGTNEQFF.